Following are 28 T cell receptor beta chains from one sample sequenced in a study of cytomegalovirus exposure and HLA in healthy donors. The PCR was carried out with 60 Vbeta primers and 13 Jbeta primers. Measured with immunoSEQ multiplex PCR; TCRdb has only the in-frame clones, and not every one. The table records 150,000 to 200,000 clones, around 85% of them present only once. Sequencing input: PBMCs. The receptors were sampled from a young man in good health and CMV-seronegative.

This clone appeared once. This chain links TRBV6-1 with TRBJ2-5; tentative D call: TRBD1 (6 bases). CDR1 and CDR2 (germline): MNHNS, SASEGT. This CDR3 has 13 amino acids. V was pared by 7 bases and J by 1 base, with 10 bases between. This CDR3 is CASIRTVQETQYF. The CDR3 DNA reads TGTGCCAGCATCCGGACAGTCCAAGAGACCCAGTACTTC.

This CDR3 is CASSLGPPYEQYF. In DNA, the CDR3 is TGTGCCAGTAGTCTGGGGCCTCCCTACGAGCAGTACTTC. The chain carries TRBV19 and TRBJ2-7, with a possible D match to TRBD1 (5 bases). CDR1 is LNHDA and CDR2 is SQIVND in the germline V gene (reference sequence). V gave up 5 bases and J gave up 2 bases, with 10 bases separating them. This CDR3 has 13 residues.

Here the CDR3 DNA reads TGCGCCAGCAGCTTGGGTACAGGCTACGGGGGTGAAAAACTGTTTTTT. It translates to CASSLGTGYGGEKLFF. The chain couples TRBV5-1 to TRBJ1-4, with D possibly matching TRBD1 (5 bases). The CDR3 totals 16 residues. V shed 0 bases and J shed 7 bases, with 16 bases lying between them. Germline V lookup: CDR1 SGHRS, CDR2 YFSETQ. The variable domain in full, with the rest retrieved from reference TRBV5-1 and TRBJ1-4, is KAGVTQTPRYLIKTRGQQVTLSCSPISGHRSVSWYQQTPGQGLQFLFEYFSETQRNKGNFPGRFSGRQFSNSRSEMNVSTLELGDSALYLCASSLGTGYGGEKLFFGSGTQLSVL.

This clone was seen a single time. The chain is built from TRBV15 and TRBJ2-3, with D maybe TRBD1 (5 bases). V lost 2 bases and J 8 bases, leaving 11 bases between the germline ends. There are 13 residues in the CDR3. Germline CDR1 LNHNV, CDR2 YYDKDF (reference sequence). The CDR3 nucleotides read TGTGCCACCAGCAGATCCCTACAGGCTACGCAGTATTTT. Translation gives CATSRSLQATQYF. The full variable domain, its missing parts supplied by reference TRBV15 and TRBJ2-3, is DAMVIQNPRYQVTQFGKPVTLSCSQTLNHNVMYWYQQKSSQAPKLLFHYYDKDFNNEADTPDNFQSRRPNTSFCFLDIRSPGLGDTAMYLCATSRSLQATQYFGPGTRLTVL.

J is TRBJ2-7 and V is TRBV18; the D gene is possibly TRBD1 (7 bases). V gave up 7 bases and J gave up 6 bases, with 13 bases separating them. Germline loops: CDR1 KGHSH, CDR2 LQKENI. The CDR3 runs to 12 residues. The CDR3 loop reads CASCAGGSEQYF. The CDR3 DNA is TGTGCCAGCTGCGCAGGGGGGAGCGAGCAGTACTTC.

The chain joins TRBV7-9 to TRBJ1-1; D uncertain. V was pared by 4 bases and J by 7 bases, with 19 bases between. CDR1 and CDR2 (germline): SEHNR, FQNEAQ (reference sequence). The CDR3 has 15 residues. This chain's CDR3 is CASSSSRRSVVEAFF. CDR3 DNA sequence: TGTGCCAGCAGCTCCTCACGACGGAGTGTTGTTGAAGCTTTCTTT.

This chain joins TRBV6-1 and TRBJ2-4; no clear D gene. The CDR3 loop spans 12 amino acids. CDR1 and CDR2 (germline): MNHNS, SASEGT. Trimming took 6 bases from V and 5 from J, leaving 8 bases between them. The CDR3 protein is CASSLAENIQYF. Here the CDR3 DNA reads TGTGCCAGCAGCCTGGCAGAAAACATTCAGTACTTC.

The rearrangement links TRBV19 to TRBJ2-7; 9 positions agree with TRBD2. CDR1 is LNHDA and CDR2 is SQIVND in the germline V gene (reference sequence). V was clipped by 5 bases and J by 1 base; unmatched bases: 6. The CDR3 consists of 15 residues. Here the CDR3 DNA reads TGTGCCAGTAGTCCCTGGGCGGGAGGGTCCTACGAGCAGTACTTC. Its translation is CASSPWAGGSYEQYF.

The chain has TRBV4-3 and TRBJ2-1; 12 bases match TRBD2. The length of the CDR3 is 16 residues. V was pared by 0 bases and J by 9 bases, with 6 bases of the junction left unmatched. In germline, CDR1 is LGHNA, CDR2 YSLEER. CDR3 protein: CASSQDLLAGGFEQFF. CDR3 nucleotides: TGCGCCAGCAGCCAAGATTTACTAGCGGGGGGTTTTGAGCAGTTCTTC.

This clone has more than one count but fewer than ten. This rearrangement joins TRBV7-8 to TRBJ2-1, with TRBD2 identical over 9 bases. The CDR3 runs 16 residues. Trimming cost V 1 base and J 9 bases; bases outside gene matches: 10. Germline CDR1 reads SGHVS; CDR2 reads FQNEAQ. The CDR3 is CASSLGGAGGHSEQFF. The CDR3, as DNA: TGTGCCAGCAGCTTAGGAGGCGCGGGGGGGCACAGTGAGCAGTTCTTC.

This clone has only one observation. The chain couples TRBV19 to TRBJ2-2; 9 bases map to TRBD1. Per the germline V gene, CDR1 is LNHDA and CDR2 is SQIVND (reference sequence). Trimming at V came to 6 bases and at J to 0 bases, leaving 8 bases not matched to a gene. CDR3 length: 17 residues. CDR3: CASRGGTGTANTGELFF. The CDR3 DNA follows: TGTGCCAGTAGGGGGGGGACAGGGACAGCGAACACCGGGGAGCTGTTTTTT.

The chain uses TRBV19 and TRBJ1-2; D perhaps matches TRBD1 (5 bases). This CDR3 is 13 amino acids long. Looked up from germline, CDR1 is LNHDA and CDR2 is SQIVND (reference sequence). Trimming took 8 bases from V and 3 from J, leaving 13 bases between them. The CDR3 sequence: CASGRQRYYGYTF. The CDR3 region has the DNA TGTGCCAGTGGCCGACAGCGCTACTATGGCTACACCTTC.

V is TRBV5-1 and J is TRBJ2-6, with 9 bases matching TRBD1. V lost 3 bases to trimming and J lost 0 bases; unmatched junction nucleotides: 7. In germline, CDR1 is SGHRS, CDR2 YFSETQ. The CDR3 is made up of 18 amino acids. The CDR3: CASSYNRGRVSGANVLTF. The CDR3 coding sequence is TGCGCCAGCAGCTATAACAGGGGGCGAGTCTCTGGGGCCAACGTCCTGACTTTC.

CDR3 in DNA: TGCGCCAGCAGCCTCGACAGAGCGCCAGAAGCTTTCTTT. It encodes CASSLDRAPEAFF. J is TRBJ1-1 and V is TRBV4-1, with a possible D match to TRBD1 (5 bases). The V and J ends lost 4 bases and 8 bases respectively, with 14 bases between them. The CDR3 sequence is 13 residues long. The V gene's germline CDR1 is MGHRA and CDR2 YSYEKL.

The count of this clone is one. The chain couples TRBV14 to TRBJ2-1; TRBD2 agrees at 7 bases. This CDR3 contains 16 residues. Germline V lookup: CDR1 SGHDN, CDR2 FVKESK. Germline trimming cut 2 bases from V and 6 bases from J; bases unmatched to any gene: 10. The CDR3 spells CASSQFGGRALNEQFF. CDR3 sequence (DNA): TGTGCCAGCAGCCAATTTGGGGGGAGGGCCCTCAATGAGCAGTTCTTC.

CDR3 bases: TGTGCCAGCAGGGGTTTTCGACAGGGAATTAACTATGGCTACACCTTC. Its protein product is CASRGFRQGINYGYTF. The genes are TRBV2 and TRBJ1-2, with 7 positions matching TRBD1. The V gene end was trimmed by 6 bases and the J gene end by 1 base; junction bases not matched to a gene: 11. The CDR3 runs to 16 residues. Germline V CDR1 and CDR2: SNHLY, FYNNEI.

This chain joins TRBV25-1 and TRBJ2-2; TRBD2 is a possible D gene (6 bases). The CDR3 has 15 amino acids. Deletions cut 3 bases from V and 6 bases from J, with 14 bases between. In germline, CDR1 is MGHDK, CDR2 SYGVNS. This CDR3 is CASSDELAQPGELFF. CDR3 nucleotide sequence: TGTGCCAGCAGTGATGAACTAGCTCAACCCGGGGAGCTGTTTTTT.

The V and J genes are TRBV4-1 and TRBJ1-2; a possible D gene is TRBD1 (5 bases). V was clipped by 0 bases and J by 5 bases, with 13 bases between them. This CDR3 is built from 15 residues. Germline V CDR1 and CDR2: MGHRA, YSYEKL. The CDR3 region has the DNA TGCGCCAGCAGCCAAGAACAAGGGGCCCTATATGGCTACACCTTC. This codes for CASSQEQGALYGYTF.

V usage is TRBV4-1 and J usage is TRBJ1-4; the D gene is possibly TRBD1 (5 bases). The CDR3 covers 15 residues. Germline V gives CDR1 MGHRA, CDR2 YSYEKL. The V and J ends lost 2 bases and 7 bases respectively, with 14 bases between them. The CDR3 sequence: CASSQTSTGGEKLFF. CDR3 sequence (DNA): TGCGCCAGCAGCCAAACCAGTACGGGGGGTGAAAAACTGTTTTTT.

This chain uses TRBV30 with TRBJ1-3, with 8 bases matching TRBD1. V shed 1 base and J 4 bases; nucleotides not matched to a gene: 3. CDR1 and CDR2 (germline): GTSNPN, SVGIG (reference sequence). The CDR3 runs 14 residues. The CDR3 DNA sequence: TGTGCCTGGAGTGCCGGGACAGGCGGAAACACCATATATTTT. This gives the protein CAWSAGTGGNTIYF.

The CDR3 loop is CASSLVGSGRSPLHF. The CDR3 region has the DNA TGTGCCAGCAGTTTAGTAGGAAGCGGGCGTTCACCCCTCCACTTT. The chain recombines TRBV28 with TRBJ1-6; D remains unclear. V dropped 2 bases and J dropped 9 bases, with 14 bases sitting between them. Germline lookup yields CDR1 MDHEN and CDR2 SYDVKM. This CDR3 comprises 15 residues.

The chain joins TRBV30 to TRBJ1-4; possible D gene TRBD1, 5 bases. The germline V and J ends were trimmed by 3 bases and 8 bases, with 7 bases remaining between them. Looked up from germline, CDR1 is GTSNPN and CDR2 is SVGIG (reference sequence). The CDR3 length is 11 residues. The CDR3 spells CAWSGGEKLFF. As DNA, the CDR3 is TGTGCCTGGAGCGGGGGGGAAAAACTGTTTTTT.

Only one count was recorded for this clone. The V gene is TRBV5-1, the J gene TRBJ1-3; 10 nucleotides match TRBD1. This CDR3 region has 14 residues. Trimming took 4 bases from V and 2 from J; bases not matched to a gene: 0. Germline V gene data show CDR1 as SGHRS and CDR2 as YFSETQ. The CDR3 DNA is TGCGCCAGCAGCGGGACAGGGGCTGGAAACACCATATATTTT. Its protein is CASSGTGAGNTIYF. The full variable domain, rest sourced from reference TRBV5-1 and TRBJ1-3, is KAGVTQTPRYLIKTRGQQVTLSCSPISGHRSVSWYQQTPGQGLQFLFEYFSETQRNKGNFPGRFSGRQFSNSRSEMNVSTLELGDSALYLCASSGTGAGNTIYFGEGSWLTVV.

This chain joins TRBV27 and TRBJ2-5; 8 bases are shared with TRBD1. The CDR3 has 17 amino acids. CDR1 and CDR2 from the germline V gene are MNHEY and SMNVEV (reference sequence). V shed 0 bases, J shed 9 bases, and the junction held 15 bases outside the gene matches. CDR3 DNA: TGTGCCAGCAGTTTATCGGCCGCCGGGACAGGCGGGGCGGCCCAGTACTTC. As protein: CASSLSAAGTGGAAQYF.

The V and J genes are TRBV5-1 and TRBJ1-6; D is perhaps TRBD1 (5 bases). The V gene's germline CDR1 is SGHRS and CDR2 YFSETQ. The CDR3 loop spans 15 amino acids. Trimming shortened V by 4 bases and J by 6 bases, and 14 bases separated the two germline ends. The CDR3 nucleotides are TGCGCCAGCAGCACCGGACATGCTTCTAATTCACCCCTCCACTTT. Protein product: CASSTGHASNSPLHF.

The chain joins TRBV10-3 to TRBJ2-3, with a weak D call TRBD2 (6 bases). Trimming removed 10 bases from V and 2 bases from J, with 22 bases in between. This CDR3 region has 16 residues. CDR1 and CDR2 (germline): ENHRY, SYGVKD. CDR3 sequence reads: CATAGSGREFTDTQYF. The CDR3 nucleotides are TGTGCCACAGCCGGATCGGGGCGGGAATTCACAGATACGCAGTATTTT.

This chain connects TRBV19 to TRBJ1-5, with 7 bases aligning to TRBD1. CDR1 is LNHDA and CDR2 is SQIVND in the germline V gene (reference sequence). Unmatched junction bases numbered 13, after V lost 7 bases and J lost 4 bases. The CDR3 runs to 16 residues. CDR3 loop: CASTQQGSRFNQPQHF. The CDR3 region has the DNA TGTGCCAGTACCCAACAGGGGTCGCGATTTAATCAGCCCCAGCATTTT.

The chain couples TRBV7-2 to TRBJ2-1; D possibly corresponds to TRBD2 (5 bases). V was shortened by 2 bases and J by 8 bases, with 7 bases between the two germline ends. The CDR3 runs 12 residues. CDR1 and CDR2 (germline): SGHTA, FQGNSA. As DNA, the CDR3 is TGTGCCAGCAGCTTACTGGACTATGAGCAGTTCTTC. This encodes CASSLLDYEQFF. Drawing the rest from reference TRBV7-2 and TRBJ2-1, the complete variable domain is GAGVSQSPSNKVTEKGKDVELRCDPISGHTALYWYRQSLGQGLEFLIYFQGNSAPDKSGLPSDRFSAERTGGSVSTLTIQRTQQEDSAVYLCASSLLDYEQFFGPGTRLTVL.